The T cell receptor (beta chain) described here comes from a study of T cells after yellow fever vaccination. Study conclusions and caveats: Abundant bulk-population clonotypes could contaminate the FACS-sorted repertoires.

TCRdb reprocessed the 5' RACE reads via MiXCR and lists one record per CDR3 protein. The sample contains 150,000 to 200,000 distinct CDR3 sequences, 5.5% to 7.5% of which appear only once. V lost 3 bases to trimming and J lost 9 bases, with 12 bases between them. This CDR3 is built from 14 residues. Germline V gene data show CDR1 as KGHSH and CDR2 as LQKENI. This clonotype has a handful of counts. Its target is unknown. The TCR was taken from a man younger than 35 who received the YFV17D yellow fever vaccine. The chain couples TRBV18 to TRBJ1-6; tentative D call: TRBD1 (6 bases). Source: CD4+ T cells sorted from PBMCs, taken on the day of the first yellow fever vaccination. The CDR3: CASSPTGRGSPLHF. The CDR3 DNA is TGTGCCAGCTCACCCACAGGGAGAGGTTCACCCCTCCACTTT.